Listed here are 8 T cell receptor beta chains from one sample, sequenced in a study of blood T cell repertoires in COVID-19. The data were produced by immunoSEQ multiplex PCR, yet TCRdb's version contains in-frame clones alone and is incomplete. The data show about 110,000 clones, with about four fifths seen just once and about 15% held by the top ten. The material sequenced was peripheral blood. Receptors originate from a woman in her fifties or sixties with acute or convalescent COVID-19.

This clone was recorded only once. V and J are TRBV4-1 and TRBJ1-2; D possibly corresponds to TRBD1 (6 bases). Germline lookup yields CDR1 MGHRA and CDR2 YSYEKL. The CDR3 has 18 amino acids. The V and J ends lost 0 bases and 4 bases respectively, with 21 bases between them. For the CDR3, the DNA is TGCGCCAGCAGCCAAGAGGCGGGGGGGGGCCTTGGAGGCTATGGCTACACCTTC. Amino acids: CASSQEAGGGLGGYGYTF.

The chain combines TRBV4-3 with TRBJ2-3; 10 bases line up with TRBD2. CDR1 LGHNA and CDR2 YSLEER come from the germline V gene. V lost 0 bases to trimming and J lost 2 bases; unmatched junction nucleotides: 8. The CDR3 consists of 18 residues. The CDR3 DNA follows: TGCGCCAGCAGCCAAGATGCCCTAGCGGGGGCCTACACAGATACGCAGTATTTT. Its protein is CASSQDALAGAYTDTQYF.

The gene calls are TRBV11-3 and TRBJ2-5; 7 positions match TRBD2. This CDR3 is 13 amino acids long. The germline gives CDR1 SGHNT, CDR2 YENEEA. After removal of 5 bases from V and 5 bases from J, the junction contained 5 bases not matched to a gene. The CDR3: CASSVMGGETQYF. The CDR3 DNA sequence: TGTGCCAGCAGCGTAATGGGGGGGGAGACCCAGTACTTC.

This rearrangement joins TRBV12-2 to TRBJ1-2; no check of the table's D call, TRBD1, against the DNA was made. TRBV12-2 is a pseudogene locus. This CDR3 has 15 residues. The CDR3 sequence: CASRSEKDSQEGYTF. The CDR3 coding sequence is TGTGCAAGTCGCTCCGAAAAGGACAGCCAAGAAGGCTACACCTTC.

The chain combines TRBV19 with TRBJ1-5; TRBD1 aligns across 8 bases. V dropped 10 bases and J dropped 0; count of bases not matched to a gene: 14. Germline V lookup: CDR1 LNHDA, CDR2 SQIVND (reference sequence). The CDR3 runs 17 residues. The CDR3 is CATKFRTGQYSNQPQHF. For the CDR3, the DNA is TGTGCCACTAAATTCAGGACAGGGCAATATAGCAATCAGCCCCAGCATTTT.

The chain employs TRBV2 and TRBJ1-6; D may be TRBD1 (6 bases). The CDR3 loop spans 13 amino acids. Germline V gives CDR1 SNHLY, CDR2 FYNNEI. Trimming cost V 8 bases and J 4 bases, with 9 bases left between them. CDR3 amino acids: CASRQAYNSPLHF. CDR3 bases: TGTGCCAGCCGACAGGCTTATAATTCACCCCTCCACTTT.

This clone has a handful of counts. The chain has TRBV19 and TRBJ1-5, with no clear D. Trimming took 5 bases from V and 5 from J, leaving 16 bases between them. Germline CDR1 is LNHDA and CDR2 is SQIVND (reference sequence). The CDR3 runs 15 residues. The CDR3 nucleotides are TGTGCCAGTAGTTCCCTGGTGGAGGTTTATCAGCCCCAGCATTTT. Its protein product is CASSSLVEVYQPQHF.

The chain carries TRBV7-9 and TRBJ2-1; 8 bases line up with TRBD2. CDR1 is SEHNR and CDR2 is FQNEAQ in the germline V gene (reference sequence). The V segment lost 2 bases and the J segment 9 bases; nucleotides outside the gene matches: 6. CDR3 length: 14 residues. The CDR3 protein is CASSLRGGPGEQFF. For the CDR3, the DNA is TGTGCCAGCAGCTTACGCGGGGGGCCGGGTGAGCAGTTCTTC.